In this sample, the clone carrying this T cell receptor beta chain turned up many times. Its antigen is undetermined. Germline loops: CDR1 SNHLY, CDR2 FYNNEI. V lost 7 bases and J 11 bases, leaving 15 bases between the germline ends. The CDR3 loop spans 11 amino acids. The data originate from a study of regulatory T cells in long-lasting Graves disease. Time point given: newly diagnosed GD, antithyroid drugs for less than 3 months. TCR sequences were obtained from RNA taken from PBMCs. General observations from the study: Accuracy may have been reduced by the small sample size.

TCR beta libraries were built with iRepertoire HTBI primers and Arm-PCR of CDR3 regions. Via MiXCR, TCRdb re-called the multiplex PCR reads, giving one row per CDR3 protein. This table holds about 220,000 distinct CDR3 sequences, around a fifth found once. The sample also formed part of further work on T cells in Graves' hyperthyroidism and ophthalmopathy. Turning to that study: With the HTBI primer set, the TCR CDR3 went through a first round of RT-PCR.

The TCR comes from a woman in her thirties with Graves disease. The chain uses TRBV2 and TRBJ2-7; weak D call: TRBD2 (6 bases). Source: peripheral blood mononuclear cells (PBMCs), taken at new diagnosis, from a patient treated with antithyroid drugs. The CDR3 DNA follows: TGTGCCAGCACCCAGACTAGTTTGAAGTACTTC. Protein product: CASTQTSLKYF.